The present entry profiles one TCR beta chain with its context. Its recognized antigen is unknown. Per-nucleotide qualities are absent, and no much larger clonotype sits a single base away. The library came from PCR. TCR sequencing of DNA from cultured CD4+ T cells used the Oncomine TCR Beta short-read assay at the Johns Hopkins FTIC core. The QIAamp micro DNA kit was used to extract genomic DNA from the cultured CD4+ T cells. Oncomine TCR Beta libraries made from cultured CD4+ T cells were pooled using unique dual indexes and sequenced on an Illumina iSeq 100. The original methods were these. Non-productive sequences were removed, and CDR3s that did not start with C, did not end with F or W, or were shorter than 7 amino acids were discarded. Antigen-specific clonotypes were identified with the MANAFEST web application by comparing peptide-stimulated wells with reference and other culture wells. Positive clones required FDR below 0.05, an odds ratio above 5, and productive frequency above 0.1% in at least two of three replicate wells. A clonotype counted as cross-reactive if it showed significant expansion both in the SARS-CoV-2 spike wells and in at least one common cold coronavirus spike condition. Using R version 3.6.1, CDR3 homology was evaluated through Levenshtein distances (stringdist) along with unrooted phylogenetic trees (ape). The raw public reads went through TCRdb reprocessing: fastp at Q25, MiXCR clone calling, in-frame beta chains kept. Entries that share a CDR3 protein sequence are merged under the most common genes and DNA. These V and J calls rely on TCRdb rather than the paper's analysis. Present in this sample are roughly 16,000 distinct CDR3 sequences, roughly two fifths of which were seen just once. The ten largest clonotypes hold 3.7% of the sample.

This sample is part of a study of vaccination and CD4 T cells after COVID-19 (dated by TCRdb to between 2021 and 2024). With regard to the full study: Convalescent patients had a positive SARS-CoV-2 result on nasal swab PCR, and of these patients, several had mild disease and one had severe disease. The spike-specific CD4+ TCR repertoire was compared before and after mRNA vaccination in nine to ten COVID-19 convalescent patients and a handful of infection-naive healthy vaccine recipients. In control cultures, a CEFX viral epitope pool was used as positive control, an HIV-1 Nef peptide pool was used as negative control, or no peptide was added. The convalescent cohort comprised six males and four females, including two Hispanic individuals, seven Caucasians, two Asians and one multiracial person. Participants got two doses of the Pfizer-BioNTech BNT162b2 vaccine (n=8) or two doses of the Moderna mRNA-1273 vaccine (n=2). Post-COVID blood samples were collected from convalescent patients a median of approximately 93 days after diagnosis, with a range of about 35 to 170 days. The cultures were stimulated with overlapping spike peptide pools from SARS-CoV-2 and from the common cold coronaviruses HCoV-NL63, HCoV-OC43 and HCoV-229E. Post-vaccine blood samples were collected a median of approximately eleven weeks after the second vaccine dose, ranging from about 14 to 241 days. The paper's findings and limits, for the study overall: Nearly all vaccine-specific clones in convalescent patients (304 of 307) were mono-reactive for SARS-CoV-2 spike rather than cross-reactive with common cold coronaviruses. In convalescent patients, a median 86.3% of post-vaccine SARS-CoV-2-reactive clones were detected only after vaccination, and vaccine-specific priming was suggested by this finding. Relatively few convalescent patients were included in the study, and early timepoints after natural infection were not analyzed. The median number of SARS-CoV-2-reactive clonotypes rose from 20 to 25 after infection to around 40 after vaccination, but the change was not significant.

Taken from cysteine to phenylalanine, the CDR3 has 12 residues. Only the CDR3 region is kept as DNA, spanning 36 bases read in frame from base 1. V and J lose 4 bases and 6 bases, and a span of 10 bases separates them. The germline V gene supplies CDR1 MDHEN and CDR2 SYDVKM. What the treatment or condition label conveys for this sample: roughly nine-day PBMC culture with coronavirus spike peptide pools or control peptides (ViraFEST assay). To expand antigen-specific T cells with peptide pools and then pick out the expanded clonotypes through TCR sequencing, the study relied on the ViraFEST assay. The convalescent patients' positive SARS-CoV-2 PCR tests were from March to December 2020, which was before the Alpha, Beta and Delta variants emerged in the United States. PBMCs were cultured at around 2 million per well in IMDM supplemented with 5% human AB serum and 8.5 to 10 IU/ml IL-2, with about 10 ug/ml peptide pools added. On days 3 and 7, half of the culture medium was replaced with fresh IL-2-containing medium. CD4+ T cells were isolated after approximately 10 days of culture through negative selection using the EasySep CD4+ T cell isolation kit. Ficoll-Paque Plus gradient centrifugation was used to isolate PBMCs from whole blood, and the isolated PBMCs were then either used fresh or cryopreserved at -140C. In general, triplicate wells were set up for every culture condition.

The clonotype was recovered from a human donor who had recovered from COVID-19. The V gene is TRBV28 and the J gene is TRBJ2-7; D gene: possibly TRBD2, on 5 matching bases. Sequenced material: CD4+ T cells from blood, cultured in vitro. The nucleotide sequence reads TGTGCCAGCAGTTCCGCGGGTCGCGAGCAGTACTTC. Its protein reads: CASSSAGREQYF.